This TCR beta chain was profiled in a study of control samples from healthy donors and cancer patients. Clones were read by immunoSEQ multiplex PCR, and TCRdb kept only the in-frame ones, dropping some. The table lists some 20,000 clones, roughly 80% of them singletons. The length of the CDR3 is 13 residues. Germline-derived CDR1 and CDR2 are GTSNPN and SVGIG (reference sequence). Trimming took off 2 bases at V and 2 bases at J, with 10 bases between the two ends. This receptor was identified in a man of 80 years or more with head and neck cancer. The rearrangement uses TRBV30 and TRBJ2-7; a possible D gene is TRBD1 (5 bases). What was sequenced was PBMCs. The CDR3 sequence is CAWSPGFPYEQYF. DNA of the CDR3: TGTGCCTGGAGTCCAGGGTTCCCCTACGAGCAGTACTTC.